The 23 T cell receptor beta chains given below trace back to one sample, sequenced in a study of cytomegalovirus exposure and HLA in healthy donors. The repertoire was sequenced with immunoSEQ multiplex PCR; TCRdb's copy has only in-frame clones and lacks some. The sample contains 200,000 or so clones, around 87% of which appear only once. The sample taken for sequencing was PBMCs. The receptors originated from a woman aged 18 to 35 in good health and CMV-seropositive.

This chain links TRBV27 with TRBJ2-6; a weak D match, TRBD1 (6 bases). Trimming cost V 5 bases and J 0 bases, with 11 bases left between them. The germline V gene has CDR1 MNHEY and CDR2 SMNVEV (reference sequence). The CDR3 length is 16 residues. This CDR3 reads CASSSGQLSGANVLTF. In DNA form, the CDR3 reads TGTGCCAGCAGTAGTGGACAGCTCTCTGGGGCCAACGTCCTGACTTTC.

The chain carries TRBV5-1 and TRBJ2-2; a possible D gene is TRBD2 (5 bases). Looked up from germline, CDR1 is SGHRS and CDR2 is YFSETQ. The CDR3 runs to 16 residues. V was trimmed by 2 bases and J by 1 base, leaving 12 bases between them. The CDR3 DNA sequence: TGCGCCAGCAGCTTATCGTCGAGCGGGAACACCGGGGAGCTGTTTTTT. Its translation is CASSLSSSGNTGELFF.

The CDR3 reads CASRRMGGAFVGYTF. The DNA of the CDR3 is TGTGCCAGCAGACGCATGGGGGGGGCTTTTGTTGGCTACACCTTC. The chain employs TRBV27 and TRBJ1-2; tentative D call: TRBD1 (6 bases). The CDR3 sequence is 15 residues long. V gave up 6 bases and J gave up 7 bases, with 21 bases separating them. The germline V gene has CDR1 MNHEY and CDR2 SMNVEV (reference sequence).

This clone came up once. The chain employs TRBV5-4 and TRBJ2-7, with 9 nucleotides matching TRBD1. CDR1 is SGHNT, CDR2 YYREEE, per germline (reference sequence). V gave up 0 bases and J gave up 2 bases; unmatched junction bases: 6. The CDR3 has 16 residues. The CDR3 nucleotides are TGTGCCAGCAGCTTGGCACCGGGACAGGGTCCCTACGAGCAGTACTTC. Protein product: CASSLAPGQGPYEQYF.

This chain joins TRBV18 and TRBJ2-1, with 8 bases identical to TRBD2. Per germline, CDR1 KGHSH and CDR2 LQKENI. The CDR3 extends over 16 amino acids. V gave up 3 bases and J gave up 1 base; unmatched junction bases: 5. The CDR3 sequence is CASSPPSGRSYNEQFF. DNA for the CDR3: TGTGCCAGCTCACCCCCTAGCGGGCGTTCCTACAATGAGCAGTTCTTC.

The J gene is TRBJ1-5, the V gene TRBV11-2; tentative D call: TRBD1 (5 bases). CDR3 length: 16 residues. The germline gives CDR1 SGHAT, CDR2 FQNNGV. Trimming removed 2 bases from V and 2 bases from J, with 13 bases in between. This CDR3 reads CASSLFGGRGNQPQHF. The CDR3 region has the DNA TGTGCCAGCAGCTTATTCGGGGGAAGGGGCAATCAGCCCCAGCATTTT.

This chain connects TRBV2 to TRBJ2-2; perhaps TRBD2 as D (6 bases). This CDR3 contains 14 residues. Germline V lookup: CDR1 SNHLY, CDR2 FYNNEI. V was trimmed by 6 bases and J by 6 bases, leaving 14 bases between them. Here the CDR3 DNA reads TGTGCCAGCAGCGAGCGGGCGGAGGCCGGGGAGCTGTTTTTT. Its protein is CASSERAEAGELFF.

The V call is TRBV27, the J call TRBJ2-2, with 14 bases fitting TRBD2. This CDR3 is built from 18 residues. The V gene end was trimmed by 5 bases and the J gene end by 4 bases; junction bases not matched to a gene: 9. Germline CDR1 reads MNHEY; CDR2 reads SMNVEV (reference sequence). As DNA, the CDR3 is TGTGCCAGCAGTGTGACTAGCGGGAGGGCCTGGGGCACCGGGGAGCTGTTTTTT. The encoded protein is CASSVTSGRAWGTGELFF.

The genes are TRBV12-2 and TRBJ2-1; TRBD2 was called by the table and not checked on the DNA. TRBV12-2 constitutes a pseudogene. This CDR3 is 17 amino acids long. CDR3 DNA: TGTGCAAGTCGCTTACCCAAAGCGGAAACGAGCTACAATGAGCAGTTCTTC. Amino acid sequence: CASRLPKAETSYNEQFF.

CDR3 loop: CASSPGGTQNTEAFF. CDR3 DNA: TGCGCCAGCAGCCCAGGGGGGACCCAGAACACTGAAGCTTTCTTT. The V and J genes are TRBV5-1 and TRBJ1-1; 7 nucleotides line up with TRBD1. V gave up 4 bases and J gave up 1 base; unmatched junction bases: 7. The V gene's germline CDR1 is SGHRS and CDR2 YFSETQ. The CDR3 contains 15 residues.

The rearrangement uses TRBV28 and TRBJ2-7; TRBD2 aligns across 11 bases. CDR1 is MDHEN, CDR2 SYDVKM, per germline. There are 15 residues in the CDR3. V gave up 6 bases and J gave up 3 bases; unmatched junction bases: 7. CDR3 sequence reads: CASSPIAGGHYEQYF. CDR3 DNA sequence: TGTGCCAGCAGCCCCATAGCGGGAGGGCACTACGAGCAGTACTTC.

The chain is built from TRBV6-5 and TRBJ1-2; weak D call: TRBD1 (5 bases). From germline, CDR1 is MNHEY and CDR2 SVGAGI. The CDR3 contains 15 residues. V was trimmed by 0 bases and J by 1 base, leaving 9 bases between them. The CDR3 coding sequence is TGTGCCAGCAGTTACTCGATCGACAGTAACTATGGCTACACCTTC. Translation: CASSYSIDSNYGYTF.

This chain connects TRBV4-1 to TRBJ1-1, with a tentative D call TRBD1 (6 bases). This CDR3 is built from 14 residues. Germline V gene sequence: CDR1 MGHRA, CDR2 YSYEKL. V was cut by 5 bases and J by 6 bases, with 16 bases left in between. The CDR3 loop is CASSTLQGNPEAFF. The CDR3 DNA follows: TGCGCCAGCAGCACTTTACAGGGAAACCCTGAAGCTTTCTTT.

This sequence joins TRBV5-1 and TRBJ2-1, with 13 positions matching TRBD2. Germline V gene lookup returns CDR1 SGHRS and CDR2 YFSETQ. The CDR3 loop spans 16 amino acids. V lost 4 bases to trimming and J lost 9 bases; unmatched junction nucleotides: 10. CDR3 nucleotide sequence: TGCGCCAGCAGCCCGGGACTAGCGGGACCGGGAGGTGAGCAGTTCTTC. It encodes CASSPGLAGPGGEQFF.

This chain joins TRBV28 and TRBJ1-1; 7 bases match TRBD1. Germline CDR1 reads MDHEN; CDR2 reads SYDVKM. CDR3 length equals 16 residues. V was pared by 5 bases and J by 4 bases, with 13 bases of the junction left unmatched. The CDR3 protein is CASSPPRQGMATEAFF. In DNA, the CDR3 is TGTGCCAGCAGTCCCCCCCGACAGGGTATGGCCACTGAAGCTTTCTTT.

The chain's CDR3 is CASSTRDREGYTF. CDR3 coding DNA: TGTGCCAGTAGTACTCGGGACAGGGAAGGCTACACCTTC. This rearrangement joins TRBV19 to TRBJ1-2; 9 nucleotides line up with TRBD1. The CDR3 is 13 residues long. V was clipped by 4 bases and J by 8 bases; unmatched bases: 5. The germline CDR1 and CDR2 sequences are LNHDA and SQIVND (reference sequence).

This clone turned up a few times. This chain joins TRBV12-5 and TRBJ2-3, with 8 bases identical to TRBD1. CDR1 LGHNT and CDR2 FRNRAP come from the germline V gene. This CDR3 has 14 amino acids. V shed 4 bases, J shed 8 bases, and the junction held 8 bases outside the gene matches. CDR3 DNA: TGTGCTAGTGGTTGGGGGACAGGCGACGGTACGCAGTATTTT. Residues: CASGWGTGDGTQYF.

The chain has TRBV27 and TRBJ2-7; D is unclear. Trimming took off 6 bases at V and 3 bases at J, with 12 bases between the two ends. The V gene's germline CDR1 is MNHEY and CDR2 SMNVEV (reference sequence). CDR3 size: 13 residues. CDR3 region: CASSLRANYEQYF. In DNA form, the CDR3 reads TGTGCCAGCAGCCTTAGAGCAAACTACGAGCAGTACTTC.

The chain couples TRBV6-4 to TRBJ2-6, with D possibly being TRBD1 (5 bases). V dropped 2 bases and J dropped 0 bases, with 5 bases sitting between them. This CDR3 contains 15 residues. Germline CDR1 is MRHNA and CDR2 is SNTAGT. The CDR3 bases are TGTGCCAGCAGTGACAGGGGCTCTGGGGCCAACGTCCTGACTTTC. Protein sequence: CASSDRGSGANVLTF.

The J gene is TRBJ2-1, the V gene TRBV19, with TRBD2 as a possible D gene (5 bases). Germline values: CDR1 LNHDA, CDR2 SQIVND (reference sequence). V was cut by 6 bases and J by 4 bases, with 13 bases left in between. The length of the CDR3 is 14 residues. CDR3: CASRISPGYNEQFF. As DNA, the CDR3 is TGTGCCAGTAGGATTTCCCCGGGGTACAATGAGCAGTTCTTC.

The chain uses TRBV30 and TRBJ1-2, with 7 bases fitting TRBD1. V lost 2 bases to trimming and J lost 8 bases; unmatched junction nucleotides: 8. CDR1 and CDR2 (germline): GTSNPN, SVGIG (reference sequence). The CDR3 length is 13 residues. DNA for the CDR3: TGTGCCTGGAGTTTCTCCGACAGGGACGGCTACACCTTC. Protein sequence: CAWSFSDRDGYTF.

This chain connects TRBV29-1 to TRBJ2-5; TRBD2 is a possible D gene (6 bases). This CDR3 has 12 residues. The ends were cut back, 6 bases at V and 2 bases at J, with 10 bases in the middle. Germline assignment: CDR1 SQVTM and CDR2 ANQGSEA. CDR3 amino acids: CSVGLQQETQYF. CDR3 sequence (DNA): TGCAGCGTGGGACTTCAACAAGAGACCCAGTACTTC.

The CDR3 DNA sequence: TGTGCCTTAGAGGGACAGACCATTGATGGCTACACCTTC. This sequence encodes CALEGQTIDGYTF. The chain employs TRBV30 and TRBJ1-2, with TRBD1 matching 7 bases. V shed 7 bases, J shed 6 bases, and the junction held 11 bases outside the gene matches. The CDR3 extends over 13 amino acids. CDR1 and CDR2 (germline): GTSNPN, SVGIG (reference sequence).